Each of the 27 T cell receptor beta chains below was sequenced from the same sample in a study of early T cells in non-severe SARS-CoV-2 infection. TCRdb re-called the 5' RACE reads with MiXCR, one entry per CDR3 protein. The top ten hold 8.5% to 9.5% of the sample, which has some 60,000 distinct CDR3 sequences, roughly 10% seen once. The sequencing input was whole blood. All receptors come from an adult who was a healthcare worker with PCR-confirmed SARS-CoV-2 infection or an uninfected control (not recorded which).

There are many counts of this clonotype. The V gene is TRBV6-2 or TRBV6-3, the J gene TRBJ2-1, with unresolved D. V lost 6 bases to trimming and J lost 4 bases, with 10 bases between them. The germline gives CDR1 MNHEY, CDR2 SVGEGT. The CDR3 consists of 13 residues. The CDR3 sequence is CASRVGGYNEQFF. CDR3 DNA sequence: TGTGCCAGCAGGGTAGGTGGGTACAATGAGCAGTTCTTC.

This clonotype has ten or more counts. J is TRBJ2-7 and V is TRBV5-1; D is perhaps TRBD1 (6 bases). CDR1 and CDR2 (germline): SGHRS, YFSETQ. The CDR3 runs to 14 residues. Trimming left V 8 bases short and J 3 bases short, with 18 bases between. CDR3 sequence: CASSLHRDNYEQYF. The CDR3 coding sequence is TGCGCCAGTTCTCTTCACCGGGACAACTACGAGCAGTACTTC.

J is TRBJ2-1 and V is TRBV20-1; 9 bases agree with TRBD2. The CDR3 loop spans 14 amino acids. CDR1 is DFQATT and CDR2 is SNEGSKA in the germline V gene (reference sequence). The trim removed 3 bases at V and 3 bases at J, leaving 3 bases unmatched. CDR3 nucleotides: TGCAGTGCTAGTGCTAGCGGGATCTACAATGAGCAGTTCTTC. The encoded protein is CSASASGIYNEQFF.

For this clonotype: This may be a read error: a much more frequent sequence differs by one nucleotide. The CDR3 DNA is TGTGCCCTCCGGGCGGGGCCCAGCGAAAACACCATATATTTT. Encoded protein: CALRAGPSENTIYF. The chain combines TRBV7-9 with TRBJ1-3; possible D gene TRBD1, 5 bases. CDR3 length: 14 amino acids. From germline, CDR1 is SEHNR and CDR2 FQNEAQ (reference sequence). V was clipped by 11 bases and J by 6 bases, with 20 bases between them.

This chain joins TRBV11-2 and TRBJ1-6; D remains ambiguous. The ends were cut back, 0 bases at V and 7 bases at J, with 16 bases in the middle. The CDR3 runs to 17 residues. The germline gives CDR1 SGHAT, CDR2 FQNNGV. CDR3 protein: CASSLDQWAAGNSPLHF. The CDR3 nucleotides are TGTGCCAGCAGCTTAGATCAATGGGCAGCGGGGAATTCACCCCTCCACTTT.

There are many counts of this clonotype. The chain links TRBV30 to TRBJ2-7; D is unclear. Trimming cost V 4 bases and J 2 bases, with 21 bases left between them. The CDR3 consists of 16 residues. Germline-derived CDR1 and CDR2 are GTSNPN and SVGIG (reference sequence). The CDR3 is CAWTGRLVFPPYEQYF. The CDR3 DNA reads TGTGCCTGGACCGGCCGATTAGTATTCCCTCCCTACGAGCAGTACTTC.

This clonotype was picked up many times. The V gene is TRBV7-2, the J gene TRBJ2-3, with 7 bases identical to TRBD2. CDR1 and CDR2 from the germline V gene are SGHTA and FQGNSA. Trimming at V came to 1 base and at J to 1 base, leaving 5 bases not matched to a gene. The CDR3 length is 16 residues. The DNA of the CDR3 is TGTGCCAGCAGCTTAGAGGGAGGGTTTCGCACAGATACGCAGTATTTT. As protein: CASSLEGGFRTDTQYF.

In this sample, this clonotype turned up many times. The CDR3 loop is CSVDGLAGVNGELFF. DNA of the CDR3: TGCAGCGTTGATGGGCTAGCGGGAGTTAACGGGGAGCTGTTTTTT. The V and J genes are TRBV29-1 and TRBJ2-2; 10 nucleotides line up with TRBD2. Germline trimming cut 3 bases from V and 7 bases from J; bases unmatched to any gene: 8. Germline V gene data show CDR1 as SQVTM and CDR2 as ANQGSEA. The CDR3 has 15 residues.

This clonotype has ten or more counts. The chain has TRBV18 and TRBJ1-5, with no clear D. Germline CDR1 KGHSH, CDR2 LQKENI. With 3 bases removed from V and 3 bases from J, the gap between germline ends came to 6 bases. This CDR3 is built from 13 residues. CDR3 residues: CASSPTDNQPQHF. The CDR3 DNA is TGTGCCAGCTCACCGACGGACAATCAGCCCCAGCATTTT.

The CDR3 region has the DNA TGTGCCAGCAGCCGTAGGGCTGGACAAACCGCCGATGAGCAGTTCTTC. This translates into CASSRRAGQTADEQFF. The V call is TRBV6-6, the J call TRBJ2-1; possible D gene TRBD1, 5 bases. This CDR3 comprises 16 residues. Trimming cost V 6 bases and J 8 bases, with 23 bases left between them. The germline V gene has CDR1 MNHNY and CDR2 SVGAGI (reference sequence).

The chain's CDR3 is CASSSRLAAPTDTQYF. CDR3 nucleotides: TGTGCCAGCAGTTCTAGACTAGCGGCTCCCACAGATACGCAGTATTTT. The rearrangement joins TRBV7-2 to TRBJ2-3; 9 bases match TRBD2. The CDR3 loop spans 16 amino acids. The J segment lost 2 bases and the V segment lost 6 bases, leaving 9 bases of the junction unmatched. CDR1 and CDR2 from the germline V gene are SGHTA and FQGNSA.

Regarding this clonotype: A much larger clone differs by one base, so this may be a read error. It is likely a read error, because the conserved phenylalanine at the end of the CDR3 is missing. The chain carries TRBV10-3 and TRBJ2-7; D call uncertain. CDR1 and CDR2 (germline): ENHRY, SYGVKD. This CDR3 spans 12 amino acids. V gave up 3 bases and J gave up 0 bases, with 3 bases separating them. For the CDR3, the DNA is TGTGCCATCAGTGACGCCTCCTACGAGCAGTACCTC. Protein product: CAISDASYEQYL.

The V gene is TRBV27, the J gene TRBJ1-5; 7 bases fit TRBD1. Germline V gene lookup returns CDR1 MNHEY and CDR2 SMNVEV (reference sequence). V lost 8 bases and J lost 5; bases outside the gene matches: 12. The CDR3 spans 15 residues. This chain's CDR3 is CASGWTGRWDQPQHF. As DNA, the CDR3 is TGTGCCAGCGGTTGGACAGGCAGGTGGGATCAGCCCCAGCATTTT.

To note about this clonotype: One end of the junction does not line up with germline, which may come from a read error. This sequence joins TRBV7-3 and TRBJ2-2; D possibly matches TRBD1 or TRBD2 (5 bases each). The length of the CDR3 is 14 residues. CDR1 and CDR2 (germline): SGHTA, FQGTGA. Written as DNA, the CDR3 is TGTGTCAGCAGCCTGGGACCGCTCACCGGGGAGCTGTTTTTT. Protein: CVSSLGPLTGELFF.

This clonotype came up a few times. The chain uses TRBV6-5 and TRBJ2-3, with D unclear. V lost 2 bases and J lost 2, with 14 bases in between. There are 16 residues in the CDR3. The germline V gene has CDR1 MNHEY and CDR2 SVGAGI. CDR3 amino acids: CASSYRRAATTDTQYF. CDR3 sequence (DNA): TGTGCCAGCAGTTACCGTCGGGCAGCCACCACAGATACGCAGTATTTT.

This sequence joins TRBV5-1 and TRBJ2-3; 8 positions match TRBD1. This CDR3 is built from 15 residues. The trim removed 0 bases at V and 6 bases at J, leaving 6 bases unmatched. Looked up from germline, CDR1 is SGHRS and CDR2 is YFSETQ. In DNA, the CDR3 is TGCGCCAGCAGCTTGGCTCCAGGGGGCAGGGATACGCAGTATTTT. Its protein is CASSLAPGGRDTQYF.

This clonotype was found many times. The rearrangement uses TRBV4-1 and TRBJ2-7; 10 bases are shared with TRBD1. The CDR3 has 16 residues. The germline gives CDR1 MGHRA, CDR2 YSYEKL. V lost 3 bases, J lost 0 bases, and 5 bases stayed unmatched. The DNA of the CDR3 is TGCGCCAGCAGCCAGCTCCGGGACAGGGGCTCCTACGAGCAGTACTTC. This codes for CASSQLRDRGSYEQYF.

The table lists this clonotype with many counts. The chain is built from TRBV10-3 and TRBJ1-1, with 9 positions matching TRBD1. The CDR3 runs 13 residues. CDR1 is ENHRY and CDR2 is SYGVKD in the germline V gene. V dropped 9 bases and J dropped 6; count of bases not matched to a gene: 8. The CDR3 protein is CAILTGTGSEAFF. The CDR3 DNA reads TGTGCCATTCTTACCGGGACAGGGTCTGAAGCTTTCTTT.

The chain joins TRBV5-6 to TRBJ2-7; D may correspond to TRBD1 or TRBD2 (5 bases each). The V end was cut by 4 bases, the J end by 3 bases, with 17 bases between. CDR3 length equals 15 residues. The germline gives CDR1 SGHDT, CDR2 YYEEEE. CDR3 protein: CASSEFSGAFYEQYF. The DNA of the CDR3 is TGTGCCAGCAGCGAGTTTTCCGGGGCCTTCTACGAGCAGTACTTC.

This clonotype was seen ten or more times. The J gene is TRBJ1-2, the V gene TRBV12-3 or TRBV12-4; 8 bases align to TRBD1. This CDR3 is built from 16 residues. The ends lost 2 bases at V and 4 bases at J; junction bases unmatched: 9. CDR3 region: CASSLRVTGGFYGYTF. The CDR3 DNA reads TGTGCCAGCAGTTTAAGGGTTACAGGGGGGTTCTATGGCTACACCTTC.

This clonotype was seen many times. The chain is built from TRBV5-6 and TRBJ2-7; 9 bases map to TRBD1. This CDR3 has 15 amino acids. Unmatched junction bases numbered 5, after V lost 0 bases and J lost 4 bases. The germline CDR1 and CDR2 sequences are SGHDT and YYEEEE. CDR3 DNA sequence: TGTGCCAGCAGCTTGGGAGGGACAGGGTGGTACGAGCAGTACTTC. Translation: CASSLGGTGWYEQYF. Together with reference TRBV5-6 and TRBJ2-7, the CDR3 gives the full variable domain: DAGVTQSPTHLIKTRGQQVTLRCSPKSGHDTVSWYQQALGQGPQFIFQYYEEEERQRGNFPDRFSGHQFPNYSSELNVNALLLGDSALYLCASSLGGTGWYEQYFGPGTRLTVT.

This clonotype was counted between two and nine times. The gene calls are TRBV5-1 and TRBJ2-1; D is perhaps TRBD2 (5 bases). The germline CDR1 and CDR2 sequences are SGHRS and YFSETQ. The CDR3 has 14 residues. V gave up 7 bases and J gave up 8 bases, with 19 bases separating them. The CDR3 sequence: CASFPSPSIDEQFF. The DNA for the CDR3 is TGCGCCAGCTTCCCCTCTCCTAGCATCGATGAGCAGTTCTTC.

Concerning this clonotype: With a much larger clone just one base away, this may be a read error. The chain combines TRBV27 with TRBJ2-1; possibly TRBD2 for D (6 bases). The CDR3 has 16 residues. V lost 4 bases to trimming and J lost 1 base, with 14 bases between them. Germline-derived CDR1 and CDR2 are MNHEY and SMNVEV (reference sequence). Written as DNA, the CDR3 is TGTGCCAGCAGTTCCCTTGGGGGGAGGTCCTACAATGAGCAGTTCTTC. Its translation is CASSSLGGRSYNEQFF.

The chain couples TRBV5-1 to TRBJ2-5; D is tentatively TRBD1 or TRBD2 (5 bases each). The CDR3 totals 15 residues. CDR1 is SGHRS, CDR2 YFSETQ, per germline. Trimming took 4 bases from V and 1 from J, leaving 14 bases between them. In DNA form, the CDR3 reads TGCGCCAGCAGCCTAGATGGGACCTCCCAAGAGACCCAGTACTTC. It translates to CASSLDGTSQETQYF.

CDR3 residues: CSVRTGATNEQFF. The CDR3 bases are TGCAGCGTACGGACAGGGGCGACCAATGAGCAGTTCTTC. The chain combines TRBV29-1 with TRBJ2-1; 9 bases fit TRBD1. From germline, CDR1 is SQVTM and CDR2 ANQGSEA. The CDR3 runs 13 residues. With 6 bases clipped from V and 6 bases from J, the junction kept 6 bases outside the gene matches.

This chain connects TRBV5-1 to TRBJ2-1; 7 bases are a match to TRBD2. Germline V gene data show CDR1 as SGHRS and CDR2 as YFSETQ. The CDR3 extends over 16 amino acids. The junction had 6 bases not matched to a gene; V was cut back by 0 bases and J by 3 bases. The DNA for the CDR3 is TGCGCCAGCAGCTTGGTCGCGGGAGTTGACTACAATGAGCAGTTCTTC. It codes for CASSLVAGVDYNEQFF.

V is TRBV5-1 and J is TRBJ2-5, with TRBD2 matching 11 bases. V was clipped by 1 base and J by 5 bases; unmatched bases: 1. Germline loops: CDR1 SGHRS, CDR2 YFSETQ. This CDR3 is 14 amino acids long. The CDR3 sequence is CASSLTSGSETQYF. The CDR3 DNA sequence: TGCGCCAGCAGCTTGACTAGCGGGAGTGAGACCCAGTACTTC.